What follows are 5 T cell receptor beta chains derived from one specimen sequenced in a study of OX40 agonist ivuxolimab in advanced cancers. TCRdb keeps only in-frame clones here, not all; method: immunoSEQ multiplex PCR. In the table there are approximately 96,000 clones, roughly 87% of which are singletons. This specimen consisted of CD4+ or CD8+ T cells sorted from blood, obtained in a trial of the OX40 agonist ivuxolimab. The origin of the receptors is an adult with an advanced solid tumor such as melanoma, head and neck, liver or kidney cancer.

This clone was recorded only once. The V and J genes are TRBV2 and TRBJ2-6; D uncertain. This CDR3 comprises 16 residues. CDR1 SNHLY and CDR2 FYNNEI come from the germline V gene. V lost 0 bases and J lost 3, with 9 bases in between. The CDR3 is CASSEARQNGANVLTF. CDR3 DNA sequence: TGTGCCAGCAGTGAAGCTCGGCAAAATGGGGCCAACGTCCTGACTTTC.

V gene TRBV4-3 combines with J gene TRBJ2-7; D call uncertain. The germline V gene has CDR1 LGHNA and CDR2 YSLEER. Trimming stripped 0 bases from V and 6 bases from J, with 9 bases between. This CDR3 has 13 residues. CDR3 nucleotides: TGCGCCAGCAGCCAAGACTTGCCCCTCGAGCAGTACTTC. It codes for CASSQDLPLEQYF.

V usage is TRBV19 and J usage is TRBJ1-2, with D maybe TRBD1 (6 bases). The CDR3 covers 15 residues. V was shortened by 5 bases and J by 4 bases, with 17 bases between the two germline ends. Germline V gives CDR1 LNHDA, CDR2 SQIVND (reference sequence). For the CDR3, the DNA is TGTGCCAGTAGTCCCCCGGCAGGGGCGGGCTATGGCTACACCTTC. Encoded protein: CASSPPAGAGYGYTF. The entire variable domain, with the rest obtained from reference TRBV19 and TRBJ1-2, is as follows: DGGITQSPKYLFRKEGQNVTLSCEQNLNHDAMYWYRQDPGQGLRLIYYSQIVNDFQKGDIAEGYSVSREKKESFPLTVTSAQKNPTAFYLCASSPPAGAGYGYTFGSGTRLTVV.

The chain carries TRBV11-3 and TRBJ2-3, with D uncertain. V was cut by 4 bases and J by 3 bases, with 20 bases left in between. This CDR3 spans 17 amino acids. The germline V gene has CDR1 SGHNT and CDR2 YENEEA. The CDR3 region is CASSSRVAAEFTDTQYF. CDR3 DNA sequence: TGTGCCAGCAGCTCTAGAGTGGCGGCAGAGTTTACAGATACGCAGTATTTT. Drawing the rest from reference TRBV11-3 and TRBJ2-3, the complete variable domain is EAGVVQSPRYKIIEKKQPVAFWCNPISGHNTLYWYLQNLGQGPELLIRYENEEAVDDSQLPKDRFSAERLKGVDSTLKIQPAELGDSAVYLCASSSRVAAEFTDTQYFGPGTRLTVL.

The gene calls are TRBV5-1 and TRBJ2-7, with 12 bases aligning to TRBD1. J was trimmed by 6 bases and V by 3 bases; bases with no gene match: 4. CDR1 is SGHRS, CDR2 YFSETQ, per germline. The CDR3 length is 14 residues. CDR3 DNA: TGCGCCAGCAGCTCCGGGACAGGGGGCTCCGAGCAGTACTTC. It specifies CASSSGTGGSEQYF. Complete variable domain (other parts from reference TRBV5-1 and TRBJ2-7): KAGVTQTPRYLIKTRGQQVTLSCSPISGHRSVSWYQQTPGQGLQFLFEYFSETQRNKGNFPGRFSGRQFSNSRSEMNVSTLELGDSALYLCASSSGTGGSEQYFGPGTRLTVT.